This TCR beta chain was captured in a study of T cell repertoires in cytomegalovirus infection. Study-level background: CMV epitopes that were recently identified and HLA-C-restricted were used alongside well-studied HLA-B-restricted ones.

This CDR3 comprises 13 residues. Germline V gives CDR1 SGHTA, CDR2 FQGNSA. V dropped 8 bases and J dropped 6; count of bases not matched to a gene: 6. TCRdb used MiXCR to reprocess the reads, holding one entry per CDR3 protein. This sample has just over 450,000 distinct CDR3 sequences, with about 44% found just once. A word on this clonotype: As yet, its antigen is unknown.

The sequenced sample was cultured PBMCs, obtained from culture after CMV antigen stimulation. V gene TRBV7-2 combines with J gene TRBJ2-7, with 11 bases identical to TRBD2. This TCR came from a human donor in good health (CMV status not recorded). Some clones in this sample may be carry-over from other donors' samples. CDR3: CASAGTSGLEQYF. The CDR3, as DNA: TGTGCCAGCGCCGGGACTAGCGGCCTCGAGCAGTACTTC.